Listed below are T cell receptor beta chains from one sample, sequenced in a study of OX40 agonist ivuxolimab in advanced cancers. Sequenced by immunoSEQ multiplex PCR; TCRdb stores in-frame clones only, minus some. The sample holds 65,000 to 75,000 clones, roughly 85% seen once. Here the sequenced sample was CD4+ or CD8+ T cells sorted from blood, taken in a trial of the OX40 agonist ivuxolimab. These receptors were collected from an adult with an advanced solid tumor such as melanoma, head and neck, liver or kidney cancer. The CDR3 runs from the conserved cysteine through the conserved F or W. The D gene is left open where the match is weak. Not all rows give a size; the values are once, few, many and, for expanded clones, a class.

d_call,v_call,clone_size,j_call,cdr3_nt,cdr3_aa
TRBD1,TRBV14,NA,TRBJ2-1,TGTGCCAGCAGCCAAGTGGGACGGGACAGGGTTAATGAGCAGTTCTTC,CASSQVGRDRVNEQFF
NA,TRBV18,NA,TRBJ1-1,TGTGCCAGCTCACCACTCCGCGGCAGGGGCAACACTGAAGCTTTCTTT,CASSPLRGRGNTEAFF
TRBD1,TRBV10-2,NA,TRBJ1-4,TGCGCCAGCGGATTCGGGGGACAGGGGGCTTTAACTAATGAAAAACTGTTTTTT,CASGFGGQGALTNEKLFF
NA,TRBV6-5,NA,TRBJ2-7,TGTGCCAGCCAGGGCACAAGTTACGAGCAGTACTTC,CASQGTSYEQYF
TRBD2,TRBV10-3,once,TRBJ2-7,TGTGCCATCAGTGAGTCAACTAGCGGGAGTTACGAGCAGTACTTC,CAISESTSGSYEQYF
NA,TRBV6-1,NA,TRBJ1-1,TGTGCCAGCAGATCTGGCCAGGATAACACTGAAGCTTTCTTT,CASRSGQDNTEAFF
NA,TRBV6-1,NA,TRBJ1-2,TGTGCCAGCAGTGAAGCGGGACCCCGGATAGACTATGGCTACACCTTC,CASSEAGPRIDYGYTF
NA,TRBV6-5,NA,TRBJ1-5,TGTGCCAGCAGTCGTTATAGCAATCAGCCCCAGCATTTT,CASSRYSNQPQHF
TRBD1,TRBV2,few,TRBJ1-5,TGTGCCAGCAGCGCTACAGGGGGAAGCAATCAGCCCCAGCATTTT,CASSATGGSNQPQHF
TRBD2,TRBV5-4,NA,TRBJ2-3,TGTGCCAGTCACCCTCTGCGGGAGGGCCGCGGAACAGATACGCAGTATTTT,CASHPLREGRGTDTQYF
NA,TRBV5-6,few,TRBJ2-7,TGTGCCAGCAGCTTGGTCAATTACGAGCAGTACTTC,CASSLVNYEQYF
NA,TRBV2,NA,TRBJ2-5,TGTGCCAGCATAAGAGGCAGTAAAGAGACCCAGTACTTC,CASIRGSKETQYF
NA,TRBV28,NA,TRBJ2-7,TGTGCCAGCAGTTCCCCCTTAGGGGCCTACGAGCAGTACTTC,CASSSPLGAYEQYF
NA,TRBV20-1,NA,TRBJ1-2,TGCAGTGCTAGAGATAGGTCCGGCTACACCTTC,CSARDRSGYTF
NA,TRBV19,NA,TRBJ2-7,TGTGCCAGTAGTATTGGACCGGGGGCAACCTACGAGCAGTACTTC,CASSIGPGATYEQYF
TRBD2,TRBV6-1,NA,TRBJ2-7,TGTGCCAGCAGTTGGACTAGCGGGAGCTACGAGCAGTACTTC,CASSWTSGSYEQYF
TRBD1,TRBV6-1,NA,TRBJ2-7,TGTGCCAGCAGTGAAGCGGGGGACAGGGGCTCTACGGGCTCCTACGAGCAGTACTTC,CASSEAGDRGSTGSYEQYF
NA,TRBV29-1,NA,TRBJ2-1,TGCAGCGTTACGAGGGCTAGCCGGCACAATGAGCAGTTCTTC,CSVTRASRHNEQFF
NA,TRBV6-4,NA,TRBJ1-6,TGTGCCACCGCTGAGGAGGATAATTCACCCCTCCACTTT,CATAEEDNSPLHF
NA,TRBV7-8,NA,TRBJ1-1,TGTGCCAGCAGCTCAGGGATCATGAACACTGAAGCTTTCTTT,CASSSGIMNTEAFF
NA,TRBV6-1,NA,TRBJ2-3,TGTGCCAGCAGTGATTCGGTAACTGGCACAGATACGCAGTATTTT,CASSDSVTGTDTQYF
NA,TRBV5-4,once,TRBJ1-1,TGTGCCAGCAGCTTGGGGGGGGGCCGGGACACTGAAGCTTTCTTT,CASSLGGGRDTEAFF
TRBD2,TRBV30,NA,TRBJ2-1,TGTGCCTGGATCAATAGGCGGACTAGCGGCTACAATGAGCAGTTCTTC,CAWINRRTSGYNEQFF
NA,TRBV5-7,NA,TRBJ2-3,TGTGCCAGCAGCTCTCCCCTAGGATTAGATACGCAGTATTTT,CASSSPLGLDTQYF
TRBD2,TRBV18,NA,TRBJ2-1,TGTGCCAGCTCACCAGTCGGGGGGGCTCTCTCTGTTGAGCAGTTCTTC,CASSPVGGALSVEQFF
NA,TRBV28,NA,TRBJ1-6,TGTGCCAGCGGCCCCGGGACTGGGAAAGTTTGGTCACCCCTCCACTTT,CASGPGTGKVWSPLHF
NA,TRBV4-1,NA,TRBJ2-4,TGCGCCAGCAGCCAAGATTTTGCGGGACCTCCTCCCAAAAACATTCAGTACTTC,CASSQDFAGPPPKNIQYF
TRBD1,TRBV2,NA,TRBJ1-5,TGTGCCAGCAGTGGGGACAGGGGGCGGGATCAGCCCCAGCATTTT,CASSGDRGRDQPQHF
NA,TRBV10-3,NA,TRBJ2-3,TGTGCCATCCGGGCCCGGGAGGATACGCAGTATTTT,CAIRAREDTQYF
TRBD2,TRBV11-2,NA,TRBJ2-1,TGTGCCAGCAGCTTCCATATAGCGGGGACCTCCTACAATGAGCAGTTCTTC,CASSFHIAGTSYNEQFF
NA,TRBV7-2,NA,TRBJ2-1,TGTGCCAGCAGCTCGAGGACCAACTATAGGAATGAGCAGTTCTTC,CASSSRTNYRNEQFF
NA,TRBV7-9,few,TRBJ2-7,TGTGCCAGCAGCCCAGAAGTCGGGAAGCAGTACTTC,CASSPEVGKQYF
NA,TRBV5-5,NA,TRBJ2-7,TGTGCCAGCAGCTTGGGCCGGGGGACCCACGAGCAGTACTTC,CASSLGRGTHEQYF
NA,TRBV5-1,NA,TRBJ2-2,TGCGCCAGCAGCTTGGAACAGGGAAAGAACACCGGGGAGCTGTTTTTT,CASSLEQGKNTGELFF
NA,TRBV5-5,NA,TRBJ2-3,TGTGCCAGCAGCTTCGTTCGGGCGGGAGATACGCAGTATTTT,CASSFVRAGDTQYF
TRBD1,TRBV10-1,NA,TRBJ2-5,TGCGCCAGCGTCCCCCGGGACAGAGAATACCAAGAGACCCAGTACTTC,CASVPRDREYQETQYF
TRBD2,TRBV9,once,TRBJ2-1,TGTGCCAGCAGCGTACTAGCGGGAGCCTACAATGAGCAGTTCTTC,CASSVLAGAYNEQFF
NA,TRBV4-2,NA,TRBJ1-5,TGTGCCAGCAGCCCGGGGGGGGGATTAGCCCATCAGCCCCAGCATTTT,CASSPGGGLAHQPQHF
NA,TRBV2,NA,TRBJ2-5,TGTGCCAGCATTAGGAAGATTGGGGAGACCCAGTACTTC,CASIRKIGETQYF
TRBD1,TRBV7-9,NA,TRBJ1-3,TGTGCCAGCAGCTTAGGCCGGGACAGCTCTGGAAACACCATATATTTT,CASSLGRDSSGNTIYF
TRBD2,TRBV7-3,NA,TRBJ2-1,TGTGCCAGCAGCCTTGGACTAGGGTACAATGAGCAGTTCTTC,CASSLGLGYNEQFF
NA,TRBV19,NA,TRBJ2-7,TGTGCCAGTAGTACCATGGTGGGGCGATTAGAGCAGTACTTC,CASSTMVGRLEQYF
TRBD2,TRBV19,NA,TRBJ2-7,TGTGCCAGTAGTATAGCGGGAGGCCCCTACGAGCAGTACTTC,CASSIAGGPYEQYF
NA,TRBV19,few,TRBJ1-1,TGTGCCAGTACCCCCCAGAGGACGCACACTGAAGCTTTCTTT,CASTPQRTHTEAFF
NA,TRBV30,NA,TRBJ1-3,TGTGCCTGGAGCCTGGGGCCGGGGGGAAACACCATATATTTT,CAWSLGPGGNTIYF
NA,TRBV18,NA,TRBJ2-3,TGTGCCAGCTCACCGTCTGGCATGGGGGGTTCAGATACGCAGTATTTT,CASSPSGMGGSDTQYF
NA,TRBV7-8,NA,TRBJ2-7,TGTGCCAGCAGCTTAGTTACGGGGGAGCAGTACTTC,CASSLVTGEQYF
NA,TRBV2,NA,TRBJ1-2,TGTGCCAGCAGTGGGGCTAACTATGGCTACACCTTC,CASSGANYGYTF
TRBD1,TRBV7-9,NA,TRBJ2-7,TGTGCCAGCAGCTTAACGCAGGGGGTTGCCTACGAGCAGTACTTC,CASSLTQGVAYEQYF
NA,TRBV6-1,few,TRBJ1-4,TGTGCCAGCAGTGAAGGCGGAATATGGGATGAAAAACTGTTTTTT,CASSEGGIWDEKLFF
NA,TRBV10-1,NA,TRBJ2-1,TGCGCCAGCAGCCGGGAACAAATTTCCAATGAGCAGTTCTTC,CASSREQISNEQFF
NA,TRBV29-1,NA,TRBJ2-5,TGCAGCGTTGTTCCTCTGGGGGAAGAGACCCAGTACTTC,CSVVPLGEETQYF
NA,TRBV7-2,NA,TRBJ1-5,TGTGCCAGCAGTTCCCAGAAGGATCAGCCCCAGCATTTT,CASSSQKDQPQHF
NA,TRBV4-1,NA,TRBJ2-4,TGCGCCAGCAGCCAATCGGACAGTCCGAACATTCAGTACTTC,CASSQSDSPNIQYF
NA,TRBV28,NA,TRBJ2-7,TGTGCCAGCTTCTCGGACACTTCCTACGAGCAGTACTTC,CASFSDTSYEQYF
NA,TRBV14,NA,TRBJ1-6,TGTGCCAGCAGCCAAAATCAGGAATCACCCCTCCACTTT,CASSQNQESPLHF
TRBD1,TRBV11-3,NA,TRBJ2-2,TGTGCCAGCAGCTTAACAGGGGGAAGCACCGGGGAGCTGTTTTTT,CASSLTGGSTGELFF